These T cell receptor beta chains were read from a single sample in a study of shared clonotypes between healthy human individuals. Sequencing used immunoSEQ multiplex PCR; TCRdb keeps in-frame clones, though not all of them. The sample gives roughly 1,500,000 clones, 95% to 99% of which show up once; less than 0.55% is in the top ten. Sequencing was performed on naive CD4+ T cells sorted from blood. These receptors all stem from a man aged 30 to 45 in good health. CDR3s include the opening cysteine and the closing phenylalanine or tryptophan. A D gene is named only where the DNA matches it firmly. Clone size is not always given. Where it is, it says once, few, many or a class for expanded clones.

TRBV19	TRBJ2-2	.	.	CASTPPGVPNTGELFF	TGTGCCAGTACCCCCCCTGGGGTCCCGAACACCGGGGAGCTGTTTTTT
TRBV7-9	TRBJ1-1	.	.	CASSIRRTGTEAFF	TGTGCCAGCAGCATCCGAAGGACGGGCACTGAAGCTTTCTTT
TRBV5-1	TRBJ2-5	.	.	CASSSQDWETQYF	TGCGCCAGCAGCTCCCAGGACTGGGAGACCCAGTACTTC
TRBV29-1	TRBJ1-1	.	.	CSGTRGGNTEAFF	TGCAGCGGCACTCGGGGCGGGAACACTGAAGCTTTCTTT
TRBV19	TRBJ2-5	.	TRBD1	CASSRQGWETQYF	TGTGCCAGTAGCCGACAGGGATGGGAGACCCAGTACTTC
TRBV6-5	TRBJ1-2	few	.	CASSYSGRGLAYGYTF	TGTGCCAGCAGTTACTCGGGGAGAGGATTGGCCTATGGCTACACCTTC
TRBV6-6	TRBJ2-1	.	TRBD1	CASYWDRNRDEQFF	TGTGCCAGCTATTGGGACAGAAACAGGGATGAGCAGTTCTTC
TRBV7-9	TRBJ1-5	.	TRBD1	CASSSDRGNQPQHF	TGTGCCAGCAGCTCGGACAGGGGGAATCAGCCCCAGCATTTT
TRBV5-4	TRBJ2-5	.	.	CASSFPMETQYF	TGTGCCAGCAGCTTCCCAATGGAGACCCAGTACTTC
TRBV18	TRBJ1-5	.	.	CASSPDSNQPQHF	TGTGCCAGCTCACCCGATAGCAATCAGCCCCAGCATTTT
TRBV9	TRBJ2-1	.	TRBD2	CASSAGSGQRQFF	TGTGCCAGCAGCGCTGGTAGCGGGCAGAGGCAGTTCTTC
TRBV2	TRBJ2-3	.	TRBD1	CASSGRQGKTDTQYF	TGTGCCAGCAGTGGACGACAGGGGAAAACAGATACGCAGTATTTT
TRBV5-6	TRBJ2-1	.	TRBD2	CASSPRGAGGPPSYNEQFF	TGTGCCAGCAGCCCGCGAGGAGCGGGAGGGCCCCCATCCTACAATGAGCAGTTCTTC
TRBV18	TRBJ1-1	.	.	CASSPVLPKQAFF	TGTGCCAGCTCACCAGTCTTGCCAAAACAAGCTTTCTTT
TRBV20-1	TRBJ2-7	.	.	CSARAIYEQYF	TGCAGTGCTAGAGCCATCTACGAGCAGTACTTC
TRBV7-9	TRBJ2-7	.	.	CASSPRDKTYEQYF	TGTGCCAGCAGCCCCCGGGACAAAACATACGAGCAGTACTTC
TRBV6-6	TRBJ1-1	.	.	CASTSTGSHWGTEAFF	TGTGCCAGCACCTCGACAGGCTCCCACTGGGGCACTGAAGCTTTCTTT
TRBV6-1	TRBJ2-7	.	TRBD2	CASSKTSGSSHEQYF	TGTGCCAGCAGTAAAACTAGCGGGAGTTCTCACGAGCAGTACTTC
TRBV9	TRBJ2-2	.	.	CASSVRSGFTGELFF	TGTGCCAGCAGCGTTAGGAGCGGGTTCACCGGGGAGCTGTTTTTT
TRBV9	TRBJ2-7	.	.	CASSAGGTAYEQYF	TGTGCCAGCAGCGCTGGAGGGACGGCCTACGAGCAGTACTTC
TRBV28	TRBJ2-7	.	TRBD1	CASRRQGTYEQYF	TGTGCCAGCAGGAGACAGGGGACCTACGAGCAGTACTTC
TRBV5-6	TRBJ2-5	.	.	CASSLVGETQYF	TGTGCCAGCAGCTTGGTAGGGGAGACCCAGTACTTC
TRBV28	TRBJ2-7	.	.	CASRRAYEQYF	TGTGCCAGCAGGCGGGCTTACGAGCAGTACTTC
TRBV27	TRBJ1-5	few	TRBD1	CASSSLTGTGNNQPQHF	TGTGCCAGCAGTTCTTTGACCGGGACAGGGAACAATCAGCCCCAGCATTTT
TRBV5-6	TRBJ2-7	.	TRBD1	CASSLDRGRDPIHEQYF	TGTGCCAGCAGCTTGGACAGGGGGCGAGACCCGATCCACGAGCAGTACTTC
TRBV18	TRBJ2-5	.	.	CASSPGGEETQYF	TGTGCCAGCTCACCAGGGGGAGAGGAGACCCAGTACTTC
TRBV6-1	TRBJ2-1	once	TRBD2	CASSEYPAGAYNEQFF	TGTGCCAGCAGTGAATATCCAGCGGGAGCCTACAATGAGCAGTTCTTC
TRBV6-6	TRBJ2-1	.	.	CASSRTGDEQFF	TGTGCCAGCAGTCGGACCGGGGATGAGCAGTTCTTC
TRBV6-1	TRBJ2-7	.	TRBD1	CASSRQGPQSYEQYF	TGTGCCAGCAGCAGACAGGGCCCGCAATCCTACGAGCAGTACTTC
TRBV5-1	TRBJ2-5	.	TRBD2	CASSRGGGQETQYF	TGCGCCAGCAGCCGGGGCGGGGGTCAAGAGACCCAGTACTTC